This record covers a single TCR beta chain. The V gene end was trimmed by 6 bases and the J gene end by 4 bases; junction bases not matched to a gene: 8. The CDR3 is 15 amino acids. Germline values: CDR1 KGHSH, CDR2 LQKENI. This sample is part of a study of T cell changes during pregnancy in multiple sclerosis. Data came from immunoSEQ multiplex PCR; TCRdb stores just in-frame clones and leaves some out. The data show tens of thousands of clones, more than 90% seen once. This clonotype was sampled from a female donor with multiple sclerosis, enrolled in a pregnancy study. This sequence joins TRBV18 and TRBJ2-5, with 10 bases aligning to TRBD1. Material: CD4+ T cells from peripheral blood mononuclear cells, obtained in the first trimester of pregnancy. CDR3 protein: CASSPTGGVGETQYF. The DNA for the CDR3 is TGTGCCAGCTCTCCGACAGGGGGCGTGGGAGAGACCCAGTACTTC.